The 19 T cell receptor beta chains below were found in one sample sequenced in a study of T cell clonality in common variable immunodeficiency. For these TCRs, the target antigens are not known. The repertoire was sequenced with immunoSEQ multiplex PCR; TCRdb's copy has only in-frame clones and lacks some. This sample's table reports about 15,000 clones. Study-wide points: Fewer deletions and N-nucleotide insertions were reportedly seen in common variable immunodeficiency TCR beta sequences.

Sequenced input: peripheral blood mononuclear cells. The receptors derive from a human donor with common variable immunodeficiency.

Notes on this clone: The CDR3 end is not reached by the read, which stops 3 residues before it; the germline J gene fills it in. The rearrangement joins TRBV20-1 to TRBJ2-1, with TRBD2 matching 15 bases. J was trimmed by 9 bases and V by 0 bases; bases with no gene match: 9. The germline V gene has CDR1 DFQATT and CDR2 SNEGSKA (reference sequence). This CDR3 is 17 amino acids long. The CDR3: CSARDIRTSGGATEQFF. CDR3 DNA (partial): TGCAGTGCTAGAGATATTCGGACTAGCGGGGGGGCCACTGAG.

For this clone: The DNA ends 3 residues before the CDR3 does, and the rest of the CDR3 is filled in from the germline J gene. This sequence joins TRBV4-2 and TRBJ1-2; 8 bases line up with TRBD1. The J segment lost 4 bases and the V segment lost 4 bases, leaving 5 bases of the junction unmatched. The CDR3 length is 14 residues. Germline loops: CDR1 LGHNA, CDR2 YNFKEQ. The CDR3 region is CASSRGTGSYGYTF. Incomplete CDR3 DNA: TGTGCCAGCAGCCGAGGGACAGGTTCCTATGGC.

Notes on this clone: The CDR3 end is not reached by the read, which stops 3 residues before it; the germline J gene fills it in. The chain has TRBV19 and TRBJ2-5; 9 bases map to TRBD2. J was trimmed by 4 bases and V by 3 bases; bases with no gene match: 6. The V gene's germline CDR1 is LNHDA and CDR2 SQIVND (reference sequence). The CDR3 totals 15 residues. Here the CDR3 reads CASSMAGGPRETQYF. CDR3 DNA (partial): TGTGCCAGTAGTATGGCGGGAGGGCCAAGAGAGACC.

A note on this clone: Read data end 3 residues before the CDR3 end; the end is taken from the germline J gene. The genes are TRBV7-8 and TRBJ2-1, with D possibly being TRBD1 or TRBD2 (5 bases each). Trimming left V 0 bases short and J 5 bases short, with 11 bases between. Germline CDR1 reads SGHVS; CDR2 reads FQNEAQ. The CDR3 spans 15 residues. The CDR3 sequence is CASSLARGLDNEQFF. CDR3 DNA (partial): TGTGCCAGCAGCTTAGCGAGGGGCCTCGACAATGAG.

Partial CDR3 DNA: TGTGCCAGCAGCTTGGTTGGCAGGGGGGACTATGGC. Translation gives CASSLVGRGDYG. The CDR3, in full, reads CASSLVGRGDYGYTF. The chain uses TRBV5-6 and TRBJ1-2; TRBD1 aligns across 7 bases. Read sequence stops 3 residues before the CDR3 end, and the germline J gene provides the missing end. This CDR3 is built from 15 residues. Trimming took 0 bases from V and 3 from J; bases not matched to a gene: 5. CDR1 is SGHDT, CDR2 YYEEEE, per germline. Looking up the rest from reference TRBV5-6 and TRBJ1-2 gives the full variable domain: DAGVTQSPTHLIKTRGQQVTLRCSPKSGHDTVSWYQQALGQGPQFIFQYYEEEERQRGNFPDRFSGHQFPNYSSELNVNALLLGDSALYLCASSLVGRGDYGYTFGSGTRLTVV.

As for this clone: The read ends 3 residues early relative to the CDR3; the germline J gene fills the gap. The chain couples TRBV7-2 to TRBJ2-5, with D possibly matching TRBD2 (5 bases). Germline loops: CDR1 SGHTA, CDR2 FQGNSA. V lost 5 bases and J lost 2, with 9 bases in between. The CDR3 is made up of 13 amino acids. The CDR3 sequence: CASSNGGQETQYF. The sequenced CDR3 bases are TGTGCCAGCAGCAACGGCGGGCAAGAGACC.

A word on this clone: Read data end 3 residues before the CDR3 end; the end is taken from the germline J gene. V and J are TRBV18 and TRBJ2-2; 12 nucleotides agree with TRBD1. The CDR3 covers 21 residues. Per germline, CDR1 KGHSH and CDR2 LQKENI. V lost 1 base to trimming and J lost 0 bases; unmatched junction nucleotides: 12. The CDR3 loop reads CASSPRPAGQGAFANTGELFF. The sequenced part of the CDR3 DNA is TGTGCCAGCTCACCACGCCCCGCGGGACAGGGGGCTTTCGCGAACACCGGGGAG. The full variable domain, in which reference TRBV18 and TRBJ2-2 provide the parts outside the CDR3, is NAGVMQNPRHLVRRRGQEARLRCSPMKGHSHVYWYRQLPEEGLKFMVYLQKENIIDESGMPKERFSAEFPKEGPSILRIQQVVRGDSAAYFCASSPRPAGQGAFANTGELFFGEGSRLTVL.

Notes on this clone: Sequencing ends 3 residues short of the CDR3 end; the germline J gene provides the rest. This chain connects TRBV11-2 to TRBJ2-7, with 10 bases matching TRBD1. Per germline, CDR1 SGHAT and CDR2 FQNNGV. The CDR3 spans 13 residues. J lost 6 bases, V lost 6 bases, and 5 bases had no gene match. CDR3 residues: CASSAGQGFEQYF. The covered CDR3 bases are TGTGCCAGCAGTGCGGGACAGGGGTTCGAG.

Of note for this clone: The sequence runs out 3 residues before the end of the CDR3; the remainder is reconstructed from the germline J gene. The chain employs TRBV20-1 and TRBJ2-2, with TRBD2 matching over 16 bases. Germline lookup yields CDR1 DFQATT and CDR2 SNEGSKA (reference sequence). V lost 6 bases, J lost 7 bases, and 5 bases stayed unmatched. CDR3 length equals 15 residues. The CDR3 region is CSAGTSGGAVGELFF. The sequenced CDR3 bases are TGCAGTGCGGGGACTAGCGGGGGGGCCGTCGGGGAG.

As to this clone: Coverage ceases 3 residues before the CDR3 finishes, and the germline J gene fills in the end. This sequence joins TRBV19 and TRBJ1-6; TRBD1 might be the D (5 bases). The CDR3 is made up of 17 amino acids. Trimming removed 5 bases from V and 5 bases from J, with 19 bases in between. Germline V gives CDR1 LNHDA, CDR2 SQIVND (reference sequence). This CDR3 reads CASSPRPQGLDNSPLHF. CDR3 DNA (partial): TGTGCCAGTAGTCCAAGGCCCCAGGGACTTGATAATTCACCC.

Points on this clone: The sequenced fragment ends 3 residues before the CDR3 boundary, so the rest is inferred from the germline J gene. The rearrangement joins TRBV2 to TRBJ2-7, with D possibly TRBD2 on 6 matching bases. CDR3 length equals 13 residues. The V gene lost 4 bases and the J gene lost 3 bases, with 10 bases spanning the gap. Per the germline V gene, CDR1 is SNHLY and CDR2 is FYNNEI. The CDR3 bases that were read are TGTGCCAGCAGTGGGGGGGTTGGCTACGAG. Its translation: CASSGGVGYE. The CDR3 reads in full as CASSGGVGYEQYF.

Regarding this clone: The DNA ends 3 residues before the CDR3 does, and the rest of the CDR3 is filled in from the germline J gene. The J gene is TRBJ1-1, the V gene TRBV30, with D possibly being TRBD1 (6 bases). With 5 bases removed from V and 0 bases from J, the gap between germline ends came to 13 bases. Germline V gene data show CDR1 as GTSNPN and CDR2 as SVGIG (reference sequence). The CDR3 is made up of 14 amino acids. CDR3 bases read: TGTGCCTGGTTGGATGAGGGGGTGAACACTGAA. Its protein is CAWLDEGVNTE. The entire CDR3 reads CAWLDEGVNTEAFF.

This clone is called medium-sized based on its frequency. The CDR3 is cut off 3 residues early in the read; its end comes from the germline J gene. The chain recombines TRBV29-1 with TRBJ1-1; 9 bases fit TRBD1. CDR3 length: 13 residues. CDR1 and CDR2 from the germline V gene are SQVTM and ANQGSEA. V was pared by 6 bases and J by 1 base, with 3 bases of the junction left unmatched. CDR3 DNA, as far as it was read: TGCAGCGTGATGACAGGGGGGAACACTGAA. Encoded protein: CSVMTGGNTE. The whole CDR3 is CSVMTGGNTEAFF.

For this clone: The DNA ends 3 residues before the CDR3 does, and the rest of the CDR3 is filled in from the germline J gene. V is TRBV20-1 and J is TRBJ2-1; possibly TRBD2 for D (7 bases). Per the germline V gene, CDR1 is DFQATT and CDR2 is SNEGSKA (reference sequence). V lost 4 bases, J lost 3 bases, and 16 bases lay in between. The CDR3 extends over 15 amino acids. Incomplete CDR3 DNA: TGCAGTGCTACAGGGGTGGCGGGAGACTACAATGAG. This sequence encodes CSATGVAGDYNE. The CDR3 reads in full as CSATGVAGDYNEQFF.

In the case of this clone: The read terminates 3 residues ahead of where the CDR3 ends, so the germline J gene completes it. V is TRBV12-3 or TRBV12-4 and J is TRBJ2-1; 13 bases are a match to TRBD2. The CDR3 runs to 15 residues. V trimming: 2 bases; J trimming: 6 bases; junction bases outside the gene matches: 1. The CDR3 loop is CASSLRTSGSNEQFF. CDR3 bases read: TGTGCCAGCAGTTTACGGACTAGCGGGAGCAATGAG.

As to this clone: The DNA ends 3 residues before the CDR3 does, and the rest of the CDR3 is filled in from the germline J gene. The rearrangement uses TRBV6-2 or TRBV6-3 and TRBJ2-3, with unresolved D. From germline, CDR1 is MNHEY and CDR2 SVGEGT. The CDR3 runs to 16 residues. CDR3 residues: CASSYRINSRGFPQYF. The CDR3 DNA, read in part, is TGTGCCAGCAGTTACAGAATTAACAGTAGAGGATTCCCG.

This clone is identified as medium-sized from frequency. The read comes to an end 3 residues before the CDR3 does, leaving the germline J gene to fill in the end. The chain has TRBV5-1 and TRBJ2-3; possibly TRBD1 or TRBD2 for D (7 bases each). Trimming left V 4 bases short and J 5 bases short, with 14 bases between. The length of the CDR3 is 14 residues. Germline CDR1 is SGHRS and CDR2 is YFSETQ. The CDR3 sequence is CASSVRGRGDTQYF. The CDR3 DNA, read in part, is TGCGCCAGCAGCGTCAGGGGGAGGGGAGATACG.

In regard to this clone: The read ends 3 residues before the CDR3 terminus; that terminus is restored from the germline J gene. This sequence joins TRBV7-3 and TRBJ2-3; 7 bases align to TRBD1. CDR3 length equals 16 residues. With 4 bases clipped from V and 2 bases from J, the junction kept 9 bases outside the gene matches. Per germline, CDR1 SGHTA and CDR2 FQGTGA. The part of the CDR3 DNA that was read is TGTGCCAGCAGCTACGGACAGGCCAAATTCACAGATACG. Amino acids: CASSYGQAKFTDT. The complete CDR3 sequence is CASSYGQAKFTDTQYF.

Details on this clone: The read falls 3 residues short of the CDR3 end, and the missing part is taken from the germline J gene. This sequence joins TRBV20-1 and TRBJ2-7, with 8 nucleotides matching TRBD1. CDR1 is DFQATT, CDR2 SNEGSKA, per germline (reference sequence). With V trimmed by 2 bases and J by 2 bases, 8 bases remained unmatched. The CDR3 has 15 amino acids. Partial CDR3 DNA: TGCAGTGCTAGACCGCGGACAGGGAGAACCTACGAG. Translation: CSARPRTGRTYE. The entire CDR3 sequence reads CSARPRTGRTYEQYF.